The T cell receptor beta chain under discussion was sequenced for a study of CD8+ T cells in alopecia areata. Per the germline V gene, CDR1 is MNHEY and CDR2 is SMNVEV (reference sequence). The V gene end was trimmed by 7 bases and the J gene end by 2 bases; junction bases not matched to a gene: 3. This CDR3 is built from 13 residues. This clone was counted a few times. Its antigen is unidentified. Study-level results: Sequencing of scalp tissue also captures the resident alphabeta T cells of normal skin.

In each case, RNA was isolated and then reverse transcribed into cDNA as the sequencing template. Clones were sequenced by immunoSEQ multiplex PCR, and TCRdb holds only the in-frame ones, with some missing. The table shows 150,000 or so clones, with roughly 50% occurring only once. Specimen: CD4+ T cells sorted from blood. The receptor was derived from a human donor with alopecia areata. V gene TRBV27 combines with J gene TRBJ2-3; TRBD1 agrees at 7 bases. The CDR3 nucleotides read TGTGCCAGCAAGGGACAGAACACAGATACGCAGTATTTT. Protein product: CASKGQNTDTQYF.